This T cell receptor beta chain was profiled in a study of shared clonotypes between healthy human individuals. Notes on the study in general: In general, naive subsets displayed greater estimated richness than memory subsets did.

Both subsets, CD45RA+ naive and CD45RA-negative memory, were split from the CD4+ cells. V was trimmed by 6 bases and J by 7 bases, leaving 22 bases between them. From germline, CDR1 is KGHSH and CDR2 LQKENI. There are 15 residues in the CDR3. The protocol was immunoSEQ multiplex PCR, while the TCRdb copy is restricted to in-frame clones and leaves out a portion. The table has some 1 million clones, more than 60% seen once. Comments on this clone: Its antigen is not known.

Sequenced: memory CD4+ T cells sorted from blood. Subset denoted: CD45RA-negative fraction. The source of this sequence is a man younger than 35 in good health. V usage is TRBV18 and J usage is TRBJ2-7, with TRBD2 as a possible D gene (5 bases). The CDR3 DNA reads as TGTGCCAGCTCCCTCCTGGGAGCAATGGGGTTGGAGCAGTACTTC. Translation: CASSLLGAMGLEQYF.